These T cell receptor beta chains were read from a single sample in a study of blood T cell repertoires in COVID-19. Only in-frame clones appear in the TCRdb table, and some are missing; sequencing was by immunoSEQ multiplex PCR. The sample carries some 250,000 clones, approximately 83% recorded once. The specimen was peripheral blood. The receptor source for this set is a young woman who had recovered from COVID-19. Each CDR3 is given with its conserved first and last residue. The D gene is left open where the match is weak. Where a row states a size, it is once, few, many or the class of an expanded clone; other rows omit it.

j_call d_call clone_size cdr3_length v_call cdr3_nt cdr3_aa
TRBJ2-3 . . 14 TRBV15 TGTGCCACCACCCCTCTCGGGGAGACAGATACGCAGTATTTT CATTPLGETDTQYF
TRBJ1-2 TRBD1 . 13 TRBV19 TGTGCCAGTAGTACAGGGGGGAAATATGGCTACACCTTC CASSTGGKYGYTF
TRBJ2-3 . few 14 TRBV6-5 TGTGCCAGCAGGAGGGCCGGCGGCACAGATACGCAGTATTTT CASRRAGGTDTQYF
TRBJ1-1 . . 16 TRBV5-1 TGCGCCAGCAGCCTAGGTACAGGCCCCATGAACACTGAAGCTTTCTTT CASSLGTGPMNTEAFF
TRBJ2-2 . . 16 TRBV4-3 TGCGCCAGCAGCCAAGACCCGGGGATGAACACCGGGGAGCTGTTTTTT CASSQDPGMNTGELFF
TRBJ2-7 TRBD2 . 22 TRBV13 TGTGCCAGCAGCTTGAGGGGACAGACCCACCCTAAGCGGGGGGGCGTCTCCTACGAGCAGTACTTC CASSLRGQTHPKRGGVSYEQYF
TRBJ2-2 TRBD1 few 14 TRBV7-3 TGTGCCAGCAGCCGACAGGGGGTTACCGGGGAGCTGTTTTTT CASSRQGVTGELFF
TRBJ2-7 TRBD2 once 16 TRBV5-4 TGTGCCAGCAGCTTGGGGGGACTAGCGATTCCCTACGAGCAGTACTTC CASSLGGLAIPYEQYF
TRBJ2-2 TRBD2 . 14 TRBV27 TGTGCCAGCAGTGCGGGAGGGGGGACCGGGGAGCTGTTTTTT CASSAGGGTGELFF
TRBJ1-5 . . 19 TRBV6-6 TGTGCCAGCAGTCCCGCTCCGGGTTTCACCCTGGAGGGCAATCAGCCCCAGCATTTT CASSPAPGFTLEGNQPQHF
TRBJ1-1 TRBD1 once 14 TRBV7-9 TGTGCCAGCAGCTTGGCAAGGGGGCACACTGAAGCTTTCTTT CASSLARGHTEAFF
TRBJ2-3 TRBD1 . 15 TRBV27 TGTGCCAGCAGTCTCGGACAGGGCGTAACAGATACGCAGTATTTT CASSLGQGVTDTQYF
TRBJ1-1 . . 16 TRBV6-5 TGTGCCAGCAGTTACCTTCCTTTGGACATGGGCACTGAAGCTTTCTTT CASSYLPLDMGTEAFF
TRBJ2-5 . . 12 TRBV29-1 TGCAGCGTTGTTAGTATTCAAGAGACCCAGTACTTC CSVVSIQETQYF
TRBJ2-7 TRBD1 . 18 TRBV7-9 TGTGCCAGCAGCCTATTTGGGGGGACAGGGGATTTCGGAGACGAGCAGTACTTC CASSLFGGTGDFGDEQYF
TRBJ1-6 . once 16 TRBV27 TGTGCCAGCAGTTTAGATTCAGGACAAAAGTATTCACCCCTCCACTTT CASSLDSGQKYSPLHF
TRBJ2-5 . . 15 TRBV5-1 TGCGCCAGCTTCGACTCGGGGCTAGCGCTGGAGACCCAGTACTTC CASFDSGLALETQYF
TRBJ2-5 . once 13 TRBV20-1 TGCAGTGCTAGTTATGGGGCGTGGGAGACCCAGTACTTC CSASYGAWETQYF
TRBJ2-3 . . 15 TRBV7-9 TGTGCCAGCACCGAAAGGTCTGGGGCAACTGATACGCAGTATTTT CASTERSGATDTQYF
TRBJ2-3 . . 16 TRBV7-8 TGTGCCAGCAGTAGCTTGGAGGGGGCCCTTGCCCATACGCAGTATTTT CASSSLEGALAHTQYF
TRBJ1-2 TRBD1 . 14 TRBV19 TGTGCCAGTAGTCCGATGACAGGGGCATGGGGCTACACCTTC CASSPMTGAWGYTF
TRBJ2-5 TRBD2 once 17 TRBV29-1 TGCAGCGTTCGGCTAGCGGGGGAAGGAGGGAACCAAGAGACCCAGTACTTC CSVRLAGEGGNQETQYF
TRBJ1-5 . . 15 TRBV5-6 TGTGCCAGCAGTTACTGGTTAGGAGGGGAACAGCCCCAGCATTTT CASSYWLGGEQPQHF
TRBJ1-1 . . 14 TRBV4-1 TGCGCCAGCAGCCAAGGTGGGCGTTTTAGGGAAGCTTTCTTT CASSQGGRFREAFF
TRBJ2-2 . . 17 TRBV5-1 TGCGCCAGCAGCTCATCCGGCAGGGGCTGGAACACCGGGGAGCTGTTTTTT CASSSSGRGWNTGELFF
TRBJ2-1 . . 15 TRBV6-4 TGTGCCAGCAGCCGGGACTTTAGCTCCTACAATGAGCAGTTCTTC CASSRDFSSYNEQFF
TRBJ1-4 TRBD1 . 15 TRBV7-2 TGTGCCAGCAGCCAGAGACAGGGGACAACCCAAAAACTGTTTTTT CASSQRQGTTQKLFF
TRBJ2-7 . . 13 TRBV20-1 TGCAGTGCTAGTCTGATGGGGAAGGGGGAGCAGTACTTC CSASLMGKGEQYF
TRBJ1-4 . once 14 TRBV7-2 TGTGCCAGCAGCTTAGTAAGGGGAGGTGAAAAACTGTTTTTT CASSLVRGGEKLFF